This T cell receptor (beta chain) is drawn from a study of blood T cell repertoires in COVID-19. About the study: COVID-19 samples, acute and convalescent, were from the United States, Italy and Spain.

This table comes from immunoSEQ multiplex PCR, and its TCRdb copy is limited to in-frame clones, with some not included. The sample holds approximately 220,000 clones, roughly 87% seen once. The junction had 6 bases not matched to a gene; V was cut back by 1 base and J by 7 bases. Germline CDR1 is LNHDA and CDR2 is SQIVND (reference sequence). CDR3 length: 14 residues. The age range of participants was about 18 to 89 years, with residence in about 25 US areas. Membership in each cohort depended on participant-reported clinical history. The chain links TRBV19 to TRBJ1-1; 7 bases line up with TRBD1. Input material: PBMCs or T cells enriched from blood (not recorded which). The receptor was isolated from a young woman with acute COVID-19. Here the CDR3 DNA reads TGTGCCAGTAGTATAGGGGGGACAGCAGTTGAAGCTTTCTTT. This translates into CASSIGGTAVEAFF.